This T cell receptor beta chain was captured in a study of shared clonotypes between healthy human individuals. Sequencing was performed with immunoSEQ multiplex PCR; in TCRdb, only in-frame clones are kept and a portion is missing. The table has roughly 2,300,000 clones, roughly 92% seen once. Sample: naive CD4+ T cells from PBMCs. Subset reported: CD45RA+ positively selected. The sequence was obtained from a young man in good health. Some clones in this sample may be carry-over from other donors' samples.

The DNA for the CDR3 is TGTGCCATCAGTGCGCCACAGGGAACAGGGGGTTACGAGCAGTACTTC. Translating gives CAISAPQGTGGYEQYF. This chain joins TRBV10-3 and TRBJ2-7; 8 bases are a match to TRBD1. J gave up 4 bases and V 4 bases, and 12 bases lay outside the gene matches. This CDR3 has 16 residues. CDR1 is ENHRY and CDR2 is SYGVKD in the germline V gene.